This note documents a single TCR beta chain sequence. Repertoires were generated with immunoSEQ multiplex PCR, while TCRdb's copy carries only in-frame clones and drops some. The sample has some 32,000 clones, approximately 81% seen once. The data belong to a study of sequential checkpoint blockade in melanoma. The treatment was: randomized to nivolumab then ipilimumab (arm A) or the reverse (arm B). Patients had received no earlier DNA-damaging chemotherapy. Unmatched junction bases numbered 13, after V lost 4 bases and J lost 4 bases. The germline CDR1 and CDR2 sequences are SNHLY and FYNNEI. This CDR3 is built from 16 residues.

This sequence joins TRBV2 and TRBJ2-7; 7 nucleotides agree with TRBD1. This clonotype was sampled from a human donor with melanoma. Sample: CD8+ T cells sorted from blood (inferred from file names), taken from a patient given nivolumab and ipilimumab in sequence. The CDR3 bases are TGTGCCAGCAGTGGATTAGAGGACAGGACATCGTACGAGCAGTACTTC. Amino acid sequence: CASSGLEDRTSYEQYF.